This T cell receptor (beta chain) is from a study of blood T cell repertoires in COVID-19. Overall study: Sources were T cells, B-cell-depleted T cells, or PBMCs; the material itself was cDNA or gDNA.

Clones were sequenced by immunoSEQ multiplex PCR, and TCRdb holds only the in-frame ones, with some missing. The table includes some 150,000 clones, approximately 82% detected once. The CDR3 is 15 amino acids. The germline V gene encodes CDR1 SGHKS and CDR2 YYEKEE (reference sequence). The trim removed 4 bases at V and 4 bases at J, leaving 9 bases unmatched. This clone was observed a single time. The rearrangement links TRBV5-5 to TRBJ2-7, with 9 bases aligning to TRBD1. This clonotype was sampled from a woman in her forties or fifties in a cohort sampled during active or convalescent COVID-19. Sequencing was done on a sample of peripheral blood. CDR3 DNA: TGTGCCAGCAGCCTTAGGGGACAGGGAGAATACGAGCAGTACTTC. This translates into CASSLRGQGEYEQYF.